This T cell receptor (beta chain) was observed in a study of cytomegalovirus exposure and HLA in healthy donors. Use of 60 Vbeta and 13 Jbeta primers characterized the PCR. TCRdb keeps only in-frame clones here, not all; method: immunoSEQ multiplex PCR. Here the sample spans 90,000 to 95,000 clones, around 81% being singletons. CDR1 and CDR2 (germline): LNHDA, SQIVND (reference sequence). V was clipped by 10 bases and J by 5 bases; unmatched bases: 16. CDR3 length equals 15 residues. The sequenced material came from PBMCs. The sequence derives from a man aged 25-45 years in good health and CMV-seronegative. The gene calls are TRBV19 and TRBJ1-1; 7 bases are shared with TRBD1. The CDR3 region has the DNA TGTGCCACCGGAAACTACAGGGGATCAGGGACTGAAGCTTTCTTT. Amino acid sequence: CATGNYRGSGTEAFF. The full variable domain, its missing parts supplied by reference TRBV19 and TRBJ1-1, is DGGITQSPKYLFRKEGQNVTLSCEQNLNHDAMYWYRQDPGQGLRLIYYSQIVNDFQKGDIAEGYSVSREKKESFPLTVTSAQKNPTAFYLCATGNYRGSGTEAFFGQGTRLTVV.